One and the same sample provided the 24 T cell receptor beta chains below, sequenced in a study of tumor-infiltrating lymphocytes in primary liver carcinoma (dated by TCRdb to the late 2010s). Total RNA and DNA were co-extracted from roughly 18-30 mg of bulk tissue with the AllPrep DNA/RNA mini kit, without cell sorting. TCRdb lists the instrument as Illumina HiSeq 2500. TCRbeta-specific cDNA was reverse-transcribed from about 0.45 ug total RNA using a constant-region primer and ProtoScript II reverse transcriptase. Construction of the TCRbeta libraries relied on three nested rounds of multiplex PCR, following a slightly modified ARM-PCR procedure. The first two PCR rounds used multiplex TRBV1-TRBV30 forward primers with a Cbeta reverse primer, each for around 10 cycles. TCRdb reworked the public reads: Q25 trimming with fastp, MiXCR clone assembly, productive beta chains retained. Duplicate CDR3 protein sequences are folded into a single record with the most common DNA and genes. In this sample the table shows 80,000 to 100,000 distinct CDR3 sequences, just over 65% of which occur a single time. Together, the top ten hold around 25% of the sample.

The specimen was tumor-adjacent normal liver tissue. The receptors originated from a man aged 40-49 years with primary liver carcinoma and hepatitis B virus infection.

The gene calls are TRBV28 and TRBJ2-2, with D possibly being TRBD2 (6 bases). With 8 bases removed from V and 1 base from J, the gap between germline ends came to 17 bases. CDR1 is MDHEN, CDR2 SYDVKM, per germline. The CDR3 loop spans 16 amino acids. CDR3 DNA sequence: TGTGCCAGCTTTAGCCCGGGCGGGGTGAACACCGGGGAGCTGTTTTTT. It is translated as CASFSPGGVNTGELFF.

A remark on this clonotype: An end of the junction differs from the germline gene, which may be a read error. V gene TRBV6-5 combines with J gene TRBJ2-1, with a possible D match to TRBD2 (5 bases). Germline V gives CDR1 MNHEY, CDR2 SVGAGI. The CDR3 is made up of 13 amino acids. CDR3 amino acids: CTSSYGVGDEQFF. The CDR3 nucleotides read TGTACCAGCAGTTACGGGGTGGGCGATGAGCAGTTCTTC.

V and J are TRBV11-2 and TRBJ2-7; D might be TRBD1 or TRBD2, each matching 5 bases. Deletions cut 8 bases from V and 4 bases from J, with 18 bases between. The CDR3 totals 14 residues. Germline V gene data show CDR1 as SGHAT and CDR2 as FQNNGV. CDR3 nucleotide sequence: TGTGCCAGCCAAGCCGGGACGACCTTATACGAGCAGTACTTC. It yields the protein CASQAGTTLYEQYF.

A remark on this clonotype: At one end the junction does not follow the germline gene, possibly because of a read error. V is TRBV11-3 and J is TRBJ2-7; D call uncertain. This CDR3 region has 19 residues. The germline gives CDR1 SGHNT, CDR2 YENEEA. As DNA, the CDR3 is TGTGCAAGCAGCTTAGAGAAATGGGCTAAGGAGCAATCTTTCCACGAGCAGTACTTC. Its protein is CASSLEKWAKEQSFHEQYF. The full variable domain, in which reference TRBV11-3 and TRBJ2-7 provide the parts outside the CDR3, is EAGVVQSPRYKIIEKKQPVAFWCNPISGHNTLYWYLQNLGQGPELLIRYENEEAVDDSQLPKDRFSAERLKGVDSTLKIQPAELGDSAVYLCASSLEKWAKEQSFHEQYFGPGTRLTVT.

Many counts were recorded for this clonotype. The chain joins TRBV10-3 to TRBJ2-2; 7 nucleotides match TRBD1. The germline gives CDR1 ENHRY, CDR2 SYGVKD. This CDR3 comprises 16 residues. V lost 3 bases and J lost 5; bases outside the gene matches: 9. CDR3 DNA sequence: TGTGCCATCAGTGAACCGCGGACAGGTTTGACCGGGGAGCTGTTTTTT. Amino acid sequence: CAISEPRTGLTGELFF.

Points on this clonotype: Germline is not matched at one junction end, which may reflect a read error. The chain uses TRBV12-3 or TRBV12-4 and TRBJ1-2; weak D call: TRBD1 (6 bases). The CDR3 runs to 15 residues. CDR3 nucleotides: TGTGACAGCAAAACAGGGAGTCCCGGTATCTATGGCTACACCTTC. Translating it yields CDSKTGSPGIYGYTF.

In the case of this clonotype: The final CDR3 position lacks the conserved phenylalanine or tryptophan, pointing to a likely read error. The V call is TRBV5-1, the J call TRBJ2-5; a possible D gene is TRBD2 (7 bases). The germline V gene encodes CDR1 SGHRS and CDR2 YFSETQ. This CDR3 is 15 amino acids long. Trimming pared 4 bases from V and 4 bases from J, leaving 17 bases between. The CDR3 reads CASSPEGGGGETQYL. CDR3 DNA: TGCGCCAGCAGCCCGGAGGGGGGCGGGGGAGAGACCCAGTACTTA.

Points on this clonotype: A much larger clone lies a single base off, so this may be a read error. The V call is TRBV7-8, the J call TRBJ2-3; unclear D gene. Looked up from germline, CDR1 is SGHVS and CDR2 is FQNEAQ. The CDR3 is 15 amino acids. CDR3 DNA: TGTGCCAGCAGCACCCCGCTGGGCGTCACAGATACGCACTATTTT. It translates to CASSTPLGVTDTHYF. Variable domain in full (rest from reference TRBV7-8 and TRBJ2-3): GAGVSQSPRYKVAKRGQDVALRCDPISGHVSLFWYQQALGQGPEFLTYFQNEAQLDKSGLPSDRFFAERPEGSVSTLKIQRTQQEDSAVYLCASSTPLGVTDTHYFGPGTRLTVL.

Worth noting for this clonotype: It may be a read error: a sequence one base away is much more abundant. V usage is TRBV4-1 and J usage is TRBJ2-5; D may match TRBD1 or TRBD2 (5 bases each). The CDR3 length is 16 residues. Trimming left V 3 bases short and J 3 bases short, with 17 bases between. Germline CDR1 is MGHRA and CDR2 is YSYEKL. CDR3 region: CASSQVPGTHKETQYF. The CDR3 DNA reads as TGCGCCAGCAGCCAGGTTCCCGGGACCCACAAAGAGACCCAGTACTTC.

A word on this clonotype: A much larger clone differs from this one at a single base, so this may be a read error. The chain is built from TRBV10-3 and TRBJ2-7; D is uncertain. The V gene's germline CDR1 is ENHRY and CDR2 SYGVKD. The CDR3 loop spans 14 amino acids. The V gene lost 0 bases and the J gene lost 7 bases, with 13 bases spanning the gap. The DNA for the CDR3 is TGTGCCATCAGTGAGTCGAATGCCCCCGGGGAGCAGTACTTC. Translating gives CAISESNAPGEQYF.

A note on this clonotype: An end of the junction does not agree with germline; a read error may underlie this. V and J are TRBV12-3 or TRBV12-4 and TRBJ1-3; D remains unclear. This CDR3 is 12 amino acids long. CDR3: CASSRPENTIYF. CDR3 DNA: TGCGCCAGCAGCAGACCTGAAAACACCATATATTTT.

Comments on this clonotype: One junction end disagrees with the germline gene, perhaps due to a read error. The V gene is TRBV12-3 or TRBV12-4, the J gene TRBJ2-7, with a possible D match to TRBD2 (5 bases). The CDR3 is 14 residues long. The CDR3 sequence is CASSSQNGAYEQYF. In nucleotides, the CDR3 is TGTGCAAGCAGTAGCCAAAACGGGGCCTACGAGCAGTACTTC.

Remarks on this clonotype: This could be a read error, since a much larger clone is one nucleotide away. The J gene is TRBJ2-7, the V gene TRBV5-1; 9 positions agree with TRBD1. The V gene's germline CDR1 is SGHRS and CDR2 YFSETQ. The CDR3 totals 14 residues. CDR3 in amino acids: CTSSLPGQGFEQYF. CDR3 DNA: TGCACCAGCAGCCTACCGGGACAGGGCTTCGAGCAGTACTTC.

This chain joins TRBV4-2 and TRBJ1-6, with unresolved D. CDR3 length: 15 residues. Per the germline V gene, CDR1 is LGHNA and CDR2 is YNFKEQ. CDR3 sequence (DNA): TGTGCTGGCAGCCATCATAGGGATGATAATTCACCCCTCCACTTT. Protein: CAGSHHRDDNSPLHF.

Note on this clonotype: This could be a read error, since a much larger clone is one nucleotide away. The chain links TRBV13 to TRBJ2-7; the D gene is possibly TRBD2 (6 bases). The CDR3 length is 14 residues. CDR1 PRHDT and CDR2 FYEKMQ come from the germline V gene (reference sequence). CDR3 sequence: CSSTRWGDSYEQYF. As DNA, the CDR3 is TGTTCCAGCACCCGCTGGGGGGATTCCTACGAGCAGTACTTC.

Details on this clonotype: An end of the junction does not agree with germline; a read error may underlie this. Here the CDR3 DNA reads TGTGTCAGCAACTTAGCGGATGAGCAGTTCTTC. Protein: CVSNLADEQFF. The chain recombines TRBV11-2 with TRBJ2-1; D might be TRBD2 (6 bases). This CDR3 is built from 11 residues. Germline CDR1 SGHAT, CDR2 FQNNGV.

Note on this clonotype: One end of the junction is discordant with germline, which a read error may explain. This sequence joins TRBV11-2 and TRBJ2-1; 8 bases agree with TRBD2. The length of the CDR3 is 14 residues. The germline gives CDR1 SGHAT, CDR2 FQNNGV. The CDR3 is CASSLREDDNEQFF. CDR3 bases: TGTGCCAGCAGTTTGCGGGAGGACGACAACGAGCAGTTCTTC.

This clonotype was observed a handful of times. The V call is TRBV5-1, the J call TRBJ1-4; D gene unclear. Per the germline V gene, CDR1 is SGHRS and CDR2 is YFSETQ. The CDR3 is made up of 14 amino acids. V lost 5 bases, J lost 0 bases, and 8 bases lay in between. The CDR3 sequence: CASRDGATNEKLFF. DNA of the CDR3: TGCGCCAGCAGAGACGGGGCAACTAATGAAAAACTGTTTTTT.

About this clonotype itself: Lacking the conserved final phenylalanine or tryptophan, this CDR3 likely reflects a read error. The chain employs TRBV11-1 and TRBJ2-7; D is unclear. The CDR3 covers 16 residues. The germline V gene has CDR1 SGHAT and CDR2 FQDESV (reference sequence). In DNA form, the CDR3 reads TGTGCCAGCATCTTACGTTTTGAATACGGTACCTACGAGCAGTACCTC. Translation gives CASILRFEYGTYEQYL.

This clonotype was detected ten times or more. The chain has TRBV29-1 and TRBJ2-7; D is unresolved. Germline CDR1 and CDR2: SQVTM and ANQGSEA. Trimming cost V 4 bases and J 3 bases, with 13 bases left between them. The length of the CDR3 is 13 residues. This CDR3 reads CSVVNSPRYEQYF. CDR3 in DNA: TGCAGCGTTGTCAACAGTCCCCGCTACGAGCAGTACTTC.

Points on this clonotype: Mismatch with germline at one junction end may stem from a read error. The chain recombines TRBV11-3 with TRBJ2-2; D not resolved. The germline V gene encodes CDR1 SGHNT and CDR2 YENEEA. The CDR3 runs to 14 residues. DNA of the CDR3: TGTGTCAGCAGGTTAGAATTGAACACCGGGGAGCTGTTTTTT. It specifies CVSRLELNTGELFF.

This clonotype was counted only a few times. This chain links TRBV5-1 with TRBJ2-7; a weak D match, TRBD2 (6 bases). V shed 0 bases and J shed 5 bases, with 12 bases lying between them. The V gene's germline CDR1 is SGHRS and CDR2 YFSETQ. This CDR3 is built from 14 residues. CDR3 bases: TGCGCCAGCAGCTTGGGGGGGGAACTGAACGAGCAGTACTTC. It translates to CASSLGGELNEQYF.

This clonotype was seen repeatedly, ten times or more. The CDR3 nucleotides read TGTGCTAGTGGTTTGGTCTTAGGACAGGGGCTCTATGGCTACACCTTC. Amino acids: CASGLVLGQGLYGYTF. The chain uses TRBV12-5 and TRBJ1-2; 9 bases align to TRBD1. The CDR3 covers 16 residues. Germline values: CDR1 LGHNT, CDR2 FRNRAP. V gave up 0 bases and J gave up 4 bases; unmatched junction bases: 6.

Comments on this clonotype: The junction and the germline gene differ at one end; a read error may be behind it. This chain connects TRBV7-9 to TRBJ2-5; D call uncertain. Germline V lookup: CDR1 SEHNR, CDR2 FQNEAQ (reference sequence). This CDR3 spans 14 amino acids. The CDR3 region is CAGSLAGRQETQCF. CDR3 DNA sequence: TGTGCCGGCAGCTTAGCCGGCAGACAAGAGACCCAGTGCTTC.